This entry describes one T cell receptor beta chain. No antigen is known for it. From blood, about 240-550 ng of genomic DNA served as TRB template. TRB rearrangements were amplified by multiplex PCR with BIOMED2 TRB-A/B primers. A single record per CDR3 protein comes from TCRdb applying MiXCR to the multiplex PCR reads. The table lists 20,000 to 25,000 distinct CDR3 sequences, 30% to 35% of them singletons. Trimming pared 6 bases from V and 0 bases from J, leaving 1 base between. Per the germline V gene, CDR1 is ENHRY and CDR2 is SYGVKD. The CDR3 totals 11 residues. These data originate in a study of T and B cells in COVID-19 patients. Regarding the study as a whole: Sorted SARS-CoV-2-responsive or tetramer+ T cells and CD4+, regulatory and CD8+ subsets were not yet sequenced.

The gene calls are TRBV10-3 and TRBJ2-3, with no clear D. The sequence came from a human donor who had recovered from COVID-19. Sequenced input: blood. The CDR3 sequence: CAIRSTDTQYF. The CDR3, as DNA: TGTGCCATCAGAAGCACAGATACGCAGTATTTT.